These 9 T cell receptor beta chains came from one sample sequenced in a study of beta chain features in type 1 diabetes. Study-wide results and limits: Shortening that was moderate but significant affected the TCRB CDR3s of Type 1 diabetes patients in all four CD4+ subsets.

These TCRs are of unknown antigen specificity. Expressed TCRB transcripts were sequenced after all isolated RNA was converted to cDNA. Generated by immunoSEQ multiplex PCR, the TCRdb table keeps only in-frame clones and is missing some. This table holds more than 120,000 clones, 10% to 15% found once. Specimen: central memory CD4+ T cells from blood. The receptors here all came from a man between 18 and 35 years old with type 1 diabetes.

The chain employs TRBV5-6 and TRBJ1-6; perhaps TRBD1 as D (6 bases). The ends were cut back, 7 bases at V and 14 bases at J, with 19 bases in the middle. The CDR3 is 13 residues long. The germline gives CDR1 SGHDT, CDR2 YYEEEE. CDR3 in amino acids: CASLARGVLTLHF. The CDR3 coding sequence is TGTGCCAGCCTCGCCAGGGGAGTTTTAACCCTCCACTTT. Full variable domain (outside the CDR3, taken from reference TRBV5-6 and TRBJ1-6): DAGVTQSPTHLIKTRGQQVTLRCSPKSGHDTVSWYQQALGQGPQFIFQYYEEEERQRGNFPDRFSGHQFPNYSSELNVNALLLGDSALYLCASLARGVLTLHFGNGTRLTVT.

This clone appeared a few times. The chain recombines TRBV5-1 with TRBJ2-5, with 11 bases lining up with TRBD2. The CDR3 sequence is 17 residues long. Losses at the gene ends were 4 bases for V and 1 base for J; bases not matched to a gene: 9. The V gene's germline CDR1 is SGHRS and CDR2 YFSETQ. CDR3 in DNA: TGCGCCAGCAGCCCTGGACTAGCGGGCGCAGTCCAAGAGACCCAGTACTTC. It encodes CASSPGLAGAVQETQYF.

This clone was counted only a few times. CDR3 region: CASSSQGAMNTEAFF. The CDR3 DNA reads TGTGCCAGCAGCTCGCAGGGGGCAATGAACACTGAAGCTTTCTTT. V and J are TRBV7-8 and TRBJ1-1; 8 bases agree with TRBD1. The trim removed 4 bases at V and 0 bases at J, leaving 4 bases unmatched. CDR1 is SGHVS and CDR2 is FQNEAQ in the germline V gene. CDR3 length: 15 residues.

With respect to this clone: A much larger clone lies one base from this, so it may be a read error. The rearrangement uses TRBV18 and TRBJ2-3, with 12 bases that match TRBD2. Germline V gene data show CDR1 as KGHSH and CDR2 as LQKENI. CDR3 length: 18 amino acids. The CDR3 sequence: CASAPPSGGAIGTDTQYF. CDR3 coding DNA: TGTGCCAGCGCACCACCTAGCGGGGGGGCCATAGGCACAGATACGCAGTATTTT. Filled out from reference TRBV18 and TRBJ2-3, the complete variable domain reads NAGVMQNPRHLVRRRGQEARLRCSPMKGHSHVYWYRQLPEEGLKFMVYLQKENIIDESGMPKERFSAEFPKEGPSILRIQQVVRGDSAAYFCASAPPSGGAIGTDTQYFGPGTRLTVL.

The V call is TRBV11-3, the J call TRBJ2-1; maybe TRBD1 (5 bases). CDR1 and CDR2 from the germline V gene are SGHNT and YENEEA. Trimming cost V 1 base and J 4 bases, with 11 bases left between them. The CDR3 covers 15 residues. CDR3 coding DNA: TGTGCCAGCAGCTTAGCCTTGGGGCCGTACAATGAGCAGTTCTTC. Translation gives CASSLALGPYNEQFF.

This clone was picked up a small number of times. The chain uses TRBV7-2 and TRBJ1-5, with 7 bases lining up with TRBD1. The CDR3 has 15 residues. In germline, CDR1 is SGHTA, CDR2 FQGNSA. V lost 5 bases, J lost 4 bases, and 8 bases stayed unmatched. The CDR3 region has the DNA TGTGCCAGCAGCATTCGACAGGGATTGAATCAGCCCCAGCATTTT. Encoded protein: CASSIRQGLNQPQHF.

This clone was found a few times. The CDR3 DNA is TGTGCCAGCAGGGGGACTGTGACGCGCACAGATACGCAGTATTTT. It codes for CASRGTVTRTDTQYF. This chain links TRBV6-1 with TRBJ2-3, with D perhaps TRBD2 (6 bases). CDR1 and CDR2 (germline): MNHNS, SASEGT. The V end was cut by 6 bases, the J end by 1 base, with 14 bases between. The CDR3 runs 15 residues.

The chain combines TRBV4-1 with TRBJ1-4; perhaps TRBD1 as D (6 bases). The germline V gene encodes CDR1 MGHRA and CDR2 YSYEKL. CDR3 length equals 16 residues. V lost 3 bases and J lost 4, with 15 bases in between. The CDR3 nucleotides are TGCGCCAGCAGCCAGACACCTCAGGGGTTTAATGAAAAACTGTTTTTT. Translation: CASSQTPQGFNEKLFF.

This clone was seen many times. The genes are TRBV5-1 and TRBJ1-1; D ambiguous. Trimming stripped 0 bases from V and 1 base from J, with 10 bases between. Germline lookup yields CDR1 SGHRS and CDR2 YFSETQ. The CDR3 is 15 amino acids. The DNA of the CDR3 is TGCGCCAGCAGCTTGGCTGGTCGGAAGAACACTGAAGCTTTCTTT. Translating gives CASSLAGRKNTEAFF. The full variable domain, completed using reference TRBV5-1 and TRBJ1-1, is KAGVTQTPRYLIKTRGQQVTLSCSPISGHRSVSWYQQTPGQGLQFLFEYFSETQRNKGNFPGRFSGRQFSNSRSEMNVSTLELGDSALYLCASSLAGRKNTEAFFGQGTRLTVV.